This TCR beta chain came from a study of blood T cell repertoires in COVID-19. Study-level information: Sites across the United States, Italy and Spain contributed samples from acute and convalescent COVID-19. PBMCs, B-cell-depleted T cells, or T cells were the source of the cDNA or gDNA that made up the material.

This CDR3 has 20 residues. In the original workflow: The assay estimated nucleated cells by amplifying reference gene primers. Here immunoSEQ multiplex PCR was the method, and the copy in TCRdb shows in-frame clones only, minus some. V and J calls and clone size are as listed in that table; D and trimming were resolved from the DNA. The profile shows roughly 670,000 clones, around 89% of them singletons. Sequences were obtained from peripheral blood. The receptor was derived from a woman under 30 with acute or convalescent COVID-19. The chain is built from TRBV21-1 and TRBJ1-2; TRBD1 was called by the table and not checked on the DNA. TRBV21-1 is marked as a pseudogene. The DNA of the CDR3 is TGTGCCAGCAGCAAAGTAGGGACGGGACAGGGCATTTCCTTGGCTGATGGCTACACCTTC. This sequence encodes CASSKVGTGQGISLADGYTF.